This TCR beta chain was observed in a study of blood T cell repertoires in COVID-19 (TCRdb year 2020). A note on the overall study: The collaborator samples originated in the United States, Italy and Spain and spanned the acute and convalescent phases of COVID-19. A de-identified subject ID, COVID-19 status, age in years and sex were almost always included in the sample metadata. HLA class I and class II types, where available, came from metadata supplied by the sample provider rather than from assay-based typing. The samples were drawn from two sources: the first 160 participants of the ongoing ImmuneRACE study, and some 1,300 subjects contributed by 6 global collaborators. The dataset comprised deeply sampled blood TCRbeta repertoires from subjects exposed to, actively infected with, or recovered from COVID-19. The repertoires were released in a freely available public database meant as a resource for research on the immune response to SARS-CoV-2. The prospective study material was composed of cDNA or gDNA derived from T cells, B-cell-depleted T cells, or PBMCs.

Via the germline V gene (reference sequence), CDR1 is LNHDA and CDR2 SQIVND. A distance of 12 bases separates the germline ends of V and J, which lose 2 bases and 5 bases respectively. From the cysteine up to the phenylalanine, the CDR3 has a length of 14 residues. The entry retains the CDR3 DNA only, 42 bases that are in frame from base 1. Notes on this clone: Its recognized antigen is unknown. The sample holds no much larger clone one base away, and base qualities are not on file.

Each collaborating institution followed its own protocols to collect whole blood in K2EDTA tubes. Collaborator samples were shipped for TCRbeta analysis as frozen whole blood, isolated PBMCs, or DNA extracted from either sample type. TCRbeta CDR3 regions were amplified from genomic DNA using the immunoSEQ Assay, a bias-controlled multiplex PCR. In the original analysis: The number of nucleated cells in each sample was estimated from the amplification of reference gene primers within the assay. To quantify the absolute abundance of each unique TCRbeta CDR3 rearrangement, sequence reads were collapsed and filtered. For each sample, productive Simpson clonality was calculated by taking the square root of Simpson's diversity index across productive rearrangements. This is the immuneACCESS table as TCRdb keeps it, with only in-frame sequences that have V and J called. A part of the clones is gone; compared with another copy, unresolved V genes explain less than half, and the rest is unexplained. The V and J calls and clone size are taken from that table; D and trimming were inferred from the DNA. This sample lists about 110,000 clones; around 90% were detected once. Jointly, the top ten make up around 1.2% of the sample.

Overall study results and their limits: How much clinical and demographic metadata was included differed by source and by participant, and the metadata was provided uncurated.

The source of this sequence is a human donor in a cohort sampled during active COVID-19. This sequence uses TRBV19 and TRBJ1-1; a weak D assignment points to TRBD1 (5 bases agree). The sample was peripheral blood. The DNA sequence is TGTGCCAGTAGTATAAATGGCCAGGGTACTGAAGCTTTCTTT. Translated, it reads CASSINGQGTEAFF.